Below, one T cell receptor (beta chain) is given with its context. Its antigen is still unknown. The record originates from a study of T cells in Graves' hyperthyroidism and ophthalmopathy. Researchers took RNA transcripts and amplified the TCR beta CDR3 regions from them. The study used the HTBI primer set for a first-round RT-PCR of the TCR CDR3. Using its own MiXCR run on the multiplex PCR reads, TCRdb lists one record per CDR3 protein. This table has nearly 750,000 distinct CDR3 sequences, under 45% appearing once. The study's findings and limits: Blood also contained most expanded thyroid clonotypes above 0.001.

Looked up from germline, CDR1 is SQVTM and CDR2 is ANQGSEA. The V end was cut by 5 bases, the J end by 3 bases, with 8 bases between. The CDR3 runs 11 residues. The rearrangement uses TRBV29-1 and TRBJ2-7; D is perhaps TRBD1 (6 bases). The sample was blood. The TCR was taken from a woman aged 40 to 50 with Graves' hyperthyroidism. Here the CDR3 reads CSVRTDYEQYF. CDR3 DNA: TGCAGCGTTCGGACAGACTACGAGCAGTACTTC.